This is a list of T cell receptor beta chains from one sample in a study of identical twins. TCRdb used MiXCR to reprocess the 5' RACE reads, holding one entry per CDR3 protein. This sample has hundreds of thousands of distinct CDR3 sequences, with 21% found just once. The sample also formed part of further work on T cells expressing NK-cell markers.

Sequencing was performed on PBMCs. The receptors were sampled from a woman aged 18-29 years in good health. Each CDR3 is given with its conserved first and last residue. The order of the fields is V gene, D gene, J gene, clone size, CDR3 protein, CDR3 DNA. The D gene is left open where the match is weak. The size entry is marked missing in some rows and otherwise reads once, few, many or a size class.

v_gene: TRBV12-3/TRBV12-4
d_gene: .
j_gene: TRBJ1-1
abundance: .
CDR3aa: CASQNTEAFF
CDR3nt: TGTGCCAGCCAAAACACTGAAGCTTTCTTT

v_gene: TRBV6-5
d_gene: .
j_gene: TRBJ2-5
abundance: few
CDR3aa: CASTRGYQETQYF
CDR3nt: TGTGCCAGCACAAGAGGATACCAAGAGACCCAGTACTTC

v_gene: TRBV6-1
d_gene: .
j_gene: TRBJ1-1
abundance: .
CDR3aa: CASSERSGWAFF
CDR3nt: TGTGCCAGCAGTGAACGGTCAGGGTGGGCTTTCTTT

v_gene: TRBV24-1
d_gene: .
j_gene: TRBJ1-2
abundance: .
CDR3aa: CATRDNSGGYTF
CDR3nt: TGTGCCACCCGGGACAACTCGGGTGGCTACACCTTC

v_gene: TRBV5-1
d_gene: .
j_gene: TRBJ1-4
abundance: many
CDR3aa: CASSLSTQGKLFF
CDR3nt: TGCGCCAGCAGCCTATCGACTCAGGGAAAACTGTTTTTT

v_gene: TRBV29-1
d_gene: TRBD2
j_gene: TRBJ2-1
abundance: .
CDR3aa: CSVTPSLAGVRPNEQFF
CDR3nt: TGCAGCGTGACCCCCTCCTTAGCGGGTGTCCGGCCCAATGAGCAGTTCTTC

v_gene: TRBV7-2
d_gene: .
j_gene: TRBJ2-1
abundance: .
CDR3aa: CASSLVAELNNEQFF
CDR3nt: TGTGCCAGCAGCTTAGTAGCGGAGTTAAACAATGAGCAGTTCTTC

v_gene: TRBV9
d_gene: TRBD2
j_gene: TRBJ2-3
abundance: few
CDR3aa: CASSNRGVSTDTQYF
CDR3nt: TGTGCCAGCAGTAATCGGGGGGTTAGCACAGATACGCAGTATTTT

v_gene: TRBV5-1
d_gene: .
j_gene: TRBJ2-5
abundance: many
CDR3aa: CASSPGPQETQYF
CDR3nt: TGCGCCAGCAGTCCCGGACCTCAAGAGACCCAGTACTTC

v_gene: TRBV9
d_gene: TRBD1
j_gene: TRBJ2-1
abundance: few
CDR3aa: CASSVMGQGHEQFF
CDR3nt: TGTGCCAGCAGCGTCATGGGACAGGGGCATGAGCAGTTCTTC

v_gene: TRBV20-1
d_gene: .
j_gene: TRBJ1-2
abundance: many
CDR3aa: CSASFYPGVLGYGYTF
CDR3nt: TGCAGTGCTTCCTTTTACCCGGGGGTCCTGGGGTATGGCTACACCTTC

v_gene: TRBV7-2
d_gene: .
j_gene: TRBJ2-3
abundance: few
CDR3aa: CASRTMDTQYF
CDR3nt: TGTGCCAGCAGGACGATGGATACGCAGTATTTT

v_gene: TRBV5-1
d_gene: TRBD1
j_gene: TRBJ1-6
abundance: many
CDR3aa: CASSGTGGQSPLHF
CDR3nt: TGCGCCAGCAGCGGTACAGGGGGCCAATCACCCCTCCACTTT

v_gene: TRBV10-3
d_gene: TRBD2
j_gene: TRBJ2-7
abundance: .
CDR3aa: CAITGTSDYEQYF
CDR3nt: TGTGCCATTACCGGGACTAGCGACTACGAGCAGTACTTC

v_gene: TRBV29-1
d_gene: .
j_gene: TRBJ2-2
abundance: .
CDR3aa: CSVAPLENTGELFF
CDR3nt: TGCAGCGTTGCCCCTTTAGAGAACACCGGGGAGCTGTTTTTT

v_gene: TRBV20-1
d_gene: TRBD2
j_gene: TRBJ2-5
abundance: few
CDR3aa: CSARYSGGAPQTQYF
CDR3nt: TGCAGTGCTAGATATAGCGGGGGGGCCCCCCAGACCCAGTACTTC

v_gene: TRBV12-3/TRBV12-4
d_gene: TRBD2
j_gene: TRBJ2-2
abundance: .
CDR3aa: CASSRRGAMAGELFF
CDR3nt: TGTGCCAGCAGCAGGCGGGGGGCGATGGCCGGGGAGCTGTTTTTT

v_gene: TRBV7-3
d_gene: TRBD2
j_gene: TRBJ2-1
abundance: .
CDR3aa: CASSFGLAGDNEQFF
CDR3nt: TGTGCCAGCAGCTTTGGACTAGCGGGGGACAATGAGCAGTTCTTC

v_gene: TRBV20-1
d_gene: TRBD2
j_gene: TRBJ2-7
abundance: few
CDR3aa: CSAEGLAGTSEQYF
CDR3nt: TGCAGTGCTGAAGGACTAGCGGGAACATCTGAGCAGTACTTC

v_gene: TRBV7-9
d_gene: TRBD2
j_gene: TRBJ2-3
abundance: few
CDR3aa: CASSLLAGLDTQYF
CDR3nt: TGTGCCAGCAGCTTGCTAGCGGGCTTAGATACGCAGTATTTT

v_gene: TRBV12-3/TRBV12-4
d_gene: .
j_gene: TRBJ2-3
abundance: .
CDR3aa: CASSWGPPPTDTQYF
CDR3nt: TGTGCCAGCAGTTGGGGTCCTCCACCGACAGATACGCAGTATTTT

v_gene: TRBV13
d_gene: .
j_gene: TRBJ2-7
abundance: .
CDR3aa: CASSLMKSYEQYF
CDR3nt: TGTGCCAGCAGCTTAATGAAATCCTACGAGCAGTACTTC

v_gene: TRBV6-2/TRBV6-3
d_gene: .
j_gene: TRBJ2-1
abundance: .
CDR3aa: CASRRATVNEQFF
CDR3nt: TGTGCCAGCAGGCGGGCAACTGTAAATGAGCAGTTCTTC

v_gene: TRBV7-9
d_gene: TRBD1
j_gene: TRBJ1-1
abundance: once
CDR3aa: CASSSGQGLNTEAFF
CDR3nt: TGTGCCAGCAGCTCCGGACAGGGCCTGAACACTGAAGCTTTCTTT

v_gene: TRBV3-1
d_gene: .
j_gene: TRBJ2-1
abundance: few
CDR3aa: CASSESVEQFF
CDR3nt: TGTGCCAGCAGCGAATCGGTTGAGCAGTTCTTC

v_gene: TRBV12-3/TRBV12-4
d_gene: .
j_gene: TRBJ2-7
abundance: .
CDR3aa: CASTLGGGYEQYF
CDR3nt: TGTGCCAGCACCCTGGGAGGAGGGTACGAGCAGTACTTC

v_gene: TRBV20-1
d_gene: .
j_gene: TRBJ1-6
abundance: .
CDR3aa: CSARDPPSGTPLHF
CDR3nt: TGCAGTGCTAGAGATCCGCCTTCGGGCACACCCCTCCACTTT

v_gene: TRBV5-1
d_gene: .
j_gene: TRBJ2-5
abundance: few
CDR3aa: CASSGGARGETQYF
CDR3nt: TGCGCCAGCAGCGGGGGGGCCCGCGGAGAGACCCAGTACTTC